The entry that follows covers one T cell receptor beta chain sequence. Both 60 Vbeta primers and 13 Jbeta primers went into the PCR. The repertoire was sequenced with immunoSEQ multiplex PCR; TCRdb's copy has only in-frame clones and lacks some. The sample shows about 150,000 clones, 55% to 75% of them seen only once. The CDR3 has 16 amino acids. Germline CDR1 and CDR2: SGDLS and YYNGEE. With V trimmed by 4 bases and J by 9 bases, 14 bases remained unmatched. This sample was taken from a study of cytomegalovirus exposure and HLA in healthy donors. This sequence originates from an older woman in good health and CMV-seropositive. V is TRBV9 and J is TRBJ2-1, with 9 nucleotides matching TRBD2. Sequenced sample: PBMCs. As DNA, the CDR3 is TGTGCCAGCAGCCCGCGGGGAGGAGGACTAGCGTTTGAGCAGTTCTTC. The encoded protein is CASSPRGGGLAFEQFF.